This T cell receptor (beta chain) was profiled in a study of cytomegalovirus exposure and HLA in healthy donors. Study results and caveats: Cytomegalovirus-associated status was assigned to about 150 TCR beta chains. Most TCR sequences proved rare, with some public TCRs found in many donors. With high specificity and sensitivity, the classifier reportedly diagnosed cytomegalovirus status.

The study drew the donors from its approximately 120-subject validation cohort, separate from the approximately 670-subject first cohort. Repertoires were generated with immunoSEQ multiplex PCR, while TCRdb's copy carries only in-frame clones and drops some. Among 200,000 to 300,000 clones listed, 90% were seen once. As for this clone: The antigen remains unidentified.

The CDR3 is 16 residues long. From germline, CDR1 is MNHNS and CDR2 SASEGT. After removal of 4 bases from V and 6 bases from J, the junction contained 9 bases not matched to a gene. Sequencing used PBMCs. The source is a woman in her twenties or thirties in good health and CMV-seronegative. This sequence joins TRBV6-1 and TRBJ2-3; 11 bases line up with TRBD2. As DNA, the CDR3 is TGTGCCAGCAGTGTGGGTTTTCTAGCGGGAGGCGATACGCAGTATTTT. Translating it yields CASSVGFLAGGDTQYF.